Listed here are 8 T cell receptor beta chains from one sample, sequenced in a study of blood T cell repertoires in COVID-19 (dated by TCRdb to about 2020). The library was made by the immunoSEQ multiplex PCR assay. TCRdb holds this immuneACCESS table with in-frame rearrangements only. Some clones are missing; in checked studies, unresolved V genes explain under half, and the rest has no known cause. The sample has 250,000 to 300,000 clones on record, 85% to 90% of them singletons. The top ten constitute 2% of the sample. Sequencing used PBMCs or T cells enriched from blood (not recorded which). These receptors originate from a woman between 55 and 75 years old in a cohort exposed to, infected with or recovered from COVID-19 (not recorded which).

The DNA for the CDR3 is TGTGCCAGCAGTAATCGTAACAGGGGCGATGAGCAGTTCTTC. It yields the protein CASSNRNRGDEQFF. The chain combines TRBV6-2 or TRBV6-3 with TRBJ2-1, with TRBD1 matching over 7 bases. The CDR3 is made up of 14 amino acids. Germline V gives CDR1 MNHEY, CDR2 SVGEGT. V was pared by 5 bases and J by 8 bases, with 9 bases of the junction left unmatched.

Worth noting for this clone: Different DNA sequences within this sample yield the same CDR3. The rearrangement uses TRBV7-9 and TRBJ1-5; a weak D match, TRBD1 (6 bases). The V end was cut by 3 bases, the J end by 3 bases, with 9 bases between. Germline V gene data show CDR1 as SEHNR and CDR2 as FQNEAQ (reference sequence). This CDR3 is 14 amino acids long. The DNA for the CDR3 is TGTGCCAGCAGCTTCGGGGGGCTCAATCAGCCCCAGCATTTT. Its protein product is CASSFGGLNQPQHF.

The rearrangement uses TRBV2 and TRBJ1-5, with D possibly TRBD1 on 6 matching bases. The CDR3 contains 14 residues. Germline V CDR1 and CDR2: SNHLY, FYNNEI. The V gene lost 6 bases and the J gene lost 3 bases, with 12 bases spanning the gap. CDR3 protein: CASSLNRDNQPQHF. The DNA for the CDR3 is TGTGCCAGCAGCCTTAACAGGGACAATCAGCCCCAGCATTTT.

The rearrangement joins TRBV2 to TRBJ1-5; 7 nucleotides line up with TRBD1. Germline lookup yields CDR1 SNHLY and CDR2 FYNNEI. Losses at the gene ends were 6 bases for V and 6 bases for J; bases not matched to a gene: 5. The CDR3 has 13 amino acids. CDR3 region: CASSDDRAQPQHF. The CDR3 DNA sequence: TGTGCCAGCAGCGACGACAGGGCTCAGCCCCAGCATTTT. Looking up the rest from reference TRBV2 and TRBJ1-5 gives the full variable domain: EPEVTQTPSHQVTQMGQEVILRCVPISNHLYFYWYRQILGQKVEFLVSFYNNEISEKSEIFDDQFSVERPDGSNFTLKIRSTKLEDSAMYFCASSDDRAQPQHFGDGTRLSIL.

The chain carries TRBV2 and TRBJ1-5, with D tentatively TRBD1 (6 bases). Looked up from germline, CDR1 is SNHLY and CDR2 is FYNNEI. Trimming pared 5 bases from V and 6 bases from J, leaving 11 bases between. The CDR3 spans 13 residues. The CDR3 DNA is TGTGCCAGCAGTACAGGGAGAGGTCAGCCCCAGCATTTT. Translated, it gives CASSTGRGQPQHF.

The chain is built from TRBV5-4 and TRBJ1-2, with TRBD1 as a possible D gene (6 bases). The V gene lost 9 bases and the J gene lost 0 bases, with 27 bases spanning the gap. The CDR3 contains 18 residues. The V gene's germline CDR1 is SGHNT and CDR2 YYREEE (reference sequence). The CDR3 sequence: CAIHNRAQLTLANYGYTF. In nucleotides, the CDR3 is TGTGCCATCCATAACAGGGCACAATTAACCTTAGCTAACTATGGCTACACCTTC. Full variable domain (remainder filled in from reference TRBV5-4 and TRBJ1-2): ETGVTQSPTHLIKTRGQQVTLRCSSQSGHNTVSWYQQALGQGPQFIFQYYREEENGRGNFPPRFSGLQFPNYSSELNVNALELDDSALYLCAIHNRAQLTLANYGYTFGSGTRLTVV.

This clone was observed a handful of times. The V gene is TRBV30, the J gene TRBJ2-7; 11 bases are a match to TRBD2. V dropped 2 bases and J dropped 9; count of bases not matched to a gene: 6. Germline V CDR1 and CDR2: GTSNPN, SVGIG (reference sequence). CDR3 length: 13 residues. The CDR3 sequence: CAWSNPGLAAQYF. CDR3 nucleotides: TGTGCCTGGAGTAACCCGGGACTAGCGGCGCAGTACTTC.

The DNA of the CDR3 is TGTGCCAGCAGCACCACAGGGGCTAGTCGGGTGAGGGATACGCAGTATTTT. Its translation: CASSTTGASRVRDTQYF. The chain has TRBV5-4 and TRBJ2-3; 7 bases agree with TRBD1. V was clipped by 4 bases and J by 6 bases; unmatched bases: 17. The CDR3 spans 17 residues. The germline V gene encodes CDR1 SGHNT and CDR2 YYREEE (reference sequence). The whole variable domain, filled in from reference TRBV5-4 and TRBJ2-3, reads ETGVTQSPTHLIKTRGQQVTLRCSSQSGHNTVSWYQQALGQGPQFIFQYYREEENGRGNFPPRFSGLQFPNYSSELNVNALELDDSALYLCASSTTGASRVRDTQYFGPGTRLTVL.